The TCR beta chain described here comes from a study of shared clonotypes between healthy human individuals. Concerning this clone: As yet, its antigen is unknown.

Using immunoSEQ multiplex PCR, the repertoire was profiled, and TCRdb retains in-frame clones only, with some absent. The table shows some 2.4 million clones, with roughly 93% occurring only once. CDR3 size: 12 residues. Germline loops: CDR1 SGHVS, CDR2 FNYEAQ. The ends were cut back, 5 bases at V and 4 bases at J, with 8 bases in the middle. Study results and limitations: Estimated richness was generally greater in naive than memory subsets.

The chain is built from TRBV7-6 and TRBJ1-1; D is unresolved. This sequence was found in a man aged 18 to 29 in good health. Some clones in this sample may be carry-over from other donors' samples. The sequenced sample consisted of naive CD4+ T cells from PBMCs. Subset of the sample: CD45RA+ positively selected. CDR3 coding DNA: TGTGCCAGCAGCCCGTGGGGCACTGAAGCTTTCTTT. As protein: CASSPWGTEAFF.